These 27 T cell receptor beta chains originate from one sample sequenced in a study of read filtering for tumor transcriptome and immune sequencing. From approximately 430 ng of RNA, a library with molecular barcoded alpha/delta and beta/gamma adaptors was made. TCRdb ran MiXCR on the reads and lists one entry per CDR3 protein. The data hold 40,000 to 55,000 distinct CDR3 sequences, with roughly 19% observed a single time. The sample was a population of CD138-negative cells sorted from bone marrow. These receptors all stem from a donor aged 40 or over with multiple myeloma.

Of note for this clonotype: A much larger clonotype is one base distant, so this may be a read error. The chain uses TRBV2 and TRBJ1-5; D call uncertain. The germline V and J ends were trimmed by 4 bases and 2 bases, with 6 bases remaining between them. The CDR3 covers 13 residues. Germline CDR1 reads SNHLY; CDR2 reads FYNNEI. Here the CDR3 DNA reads TGTGCCAGCAGTGTCGGTTGCAATCAGCCCCAGCATTTT. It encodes CASSVGCNQPQHF.

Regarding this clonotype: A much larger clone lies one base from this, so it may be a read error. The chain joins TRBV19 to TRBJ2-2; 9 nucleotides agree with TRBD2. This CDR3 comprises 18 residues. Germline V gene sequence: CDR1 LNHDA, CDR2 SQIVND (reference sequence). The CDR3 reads CASSKASGIGRLAGELSF. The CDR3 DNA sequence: TGTGCCAGTAGTAAGGCTAGCGGGATTGGCCGGTTAGCCGGGGAGCTGTCTTTT.

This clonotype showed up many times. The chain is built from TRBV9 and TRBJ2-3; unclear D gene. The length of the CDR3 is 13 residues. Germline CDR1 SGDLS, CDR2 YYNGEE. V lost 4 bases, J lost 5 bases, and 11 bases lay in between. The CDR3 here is CASSSSSRDTQYF. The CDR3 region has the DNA TGTGCCAGCAGCTCCAGCTCCCGAGATACGCAGTATTTT.

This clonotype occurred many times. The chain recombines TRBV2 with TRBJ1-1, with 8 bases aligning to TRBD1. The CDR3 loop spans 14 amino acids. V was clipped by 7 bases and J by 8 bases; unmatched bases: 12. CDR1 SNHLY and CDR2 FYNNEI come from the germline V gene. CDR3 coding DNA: TGTGCCAGCATTGAGGCCAGGGGGCACCTGGAAGCTTTCTTT. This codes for CASIEARGHLEAFF.

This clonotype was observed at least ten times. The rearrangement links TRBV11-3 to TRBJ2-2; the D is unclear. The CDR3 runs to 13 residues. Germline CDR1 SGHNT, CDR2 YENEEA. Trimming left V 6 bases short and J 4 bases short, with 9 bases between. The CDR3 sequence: CASRGLTTGELFF. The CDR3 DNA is TGTGCCAGCAGGGGTCTAACCACCGGGGAGCTGTTTTTT.

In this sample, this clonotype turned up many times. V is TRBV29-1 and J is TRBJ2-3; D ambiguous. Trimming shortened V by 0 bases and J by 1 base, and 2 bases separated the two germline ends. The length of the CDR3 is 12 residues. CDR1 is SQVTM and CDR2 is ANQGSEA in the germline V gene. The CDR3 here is CSVEEGTDTQYF. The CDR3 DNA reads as TGCAGCGTTGAAGAAGGCACAGATACGCAGTATTTT.

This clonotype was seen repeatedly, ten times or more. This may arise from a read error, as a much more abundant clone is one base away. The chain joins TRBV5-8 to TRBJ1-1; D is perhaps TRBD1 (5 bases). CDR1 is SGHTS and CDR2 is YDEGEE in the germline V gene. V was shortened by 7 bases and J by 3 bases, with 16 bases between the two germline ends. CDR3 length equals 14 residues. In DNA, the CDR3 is TGTGCCAGCCCGGGGAGGGGACCGGACACTGAAGCTTTCTTT. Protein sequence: CASPGRGPDTEAFF.

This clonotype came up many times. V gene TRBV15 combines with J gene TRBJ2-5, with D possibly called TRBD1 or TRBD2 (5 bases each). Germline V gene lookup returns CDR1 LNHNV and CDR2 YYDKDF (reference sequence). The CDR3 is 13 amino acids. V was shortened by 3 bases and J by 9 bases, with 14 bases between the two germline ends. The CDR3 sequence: CATSSLAVGAQYF. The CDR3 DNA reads TGTGCCACCAGCAGTCTAGCCGTGGGGGCCCAGTACTTC.

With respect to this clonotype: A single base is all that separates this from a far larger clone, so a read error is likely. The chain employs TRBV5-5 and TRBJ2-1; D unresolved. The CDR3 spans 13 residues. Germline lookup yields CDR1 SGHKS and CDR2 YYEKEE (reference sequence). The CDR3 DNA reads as TGCGCCAGCAGCCGGATGCCCTCGGCGGAGCAGTTCTTC. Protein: CASSRMPSAEQFF. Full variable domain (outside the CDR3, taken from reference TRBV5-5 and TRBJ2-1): DAGVTQSPTHLIKTRGQQVTLRCSPISGHKSVSWYQQVLGQGPQFIFQYYEKEERGRGNFPDRFSARQFPNYSSELNVNALLLGDSALYLCASSRMPSAEQFFGPGTRLTVL.

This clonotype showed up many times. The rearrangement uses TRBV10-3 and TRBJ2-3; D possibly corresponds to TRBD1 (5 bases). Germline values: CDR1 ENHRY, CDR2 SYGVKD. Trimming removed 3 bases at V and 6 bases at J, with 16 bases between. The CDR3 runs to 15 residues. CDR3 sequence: CAISEGATGPDTQYF. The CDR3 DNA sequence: TGTGCCATCAGTGAAGGGGCTACCGGACCCGATACGCAGTATTTT.

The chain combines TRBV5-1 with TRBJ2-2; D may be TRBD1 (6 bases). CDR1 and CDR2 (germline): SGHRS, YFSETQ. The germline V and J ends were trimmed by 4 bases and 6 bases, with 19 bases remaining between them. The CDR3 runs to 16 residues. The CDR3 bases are TGCGCCAGCAGCCCGGTGTACAGGGTTGTATCCGGGGAGCTGTTTTTT. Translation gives CASSPVYRVVSGELFF.

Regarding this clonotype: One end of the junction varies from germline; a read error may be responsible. The CDR3 protein is CAASTGRTNEQFF. In nucleotides, the CDR3 is TGTGCCGCCAGCACCGGACGGACCAATGAGCAGTTCTTC. The chain combines TRBV15 with TRBJ2-1; D uncertain. Per germline, CDR1 LNHNV and CDR2 YYDKDF (reference sequence). This CDR3 contains 13 residues.

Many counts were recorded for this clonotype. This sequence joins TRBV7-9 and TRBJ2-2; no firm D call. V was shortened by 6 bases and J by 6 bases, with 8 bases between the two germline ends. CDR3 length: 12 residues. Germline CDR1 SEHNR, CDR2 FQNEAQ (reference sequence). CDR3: CASRPVPGELFF. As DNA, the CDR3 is TGTGCCAGCAGACCTGTCCCCGGGGAGCTGTTTTTT. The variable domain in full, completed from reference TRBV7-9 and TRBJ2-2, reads DTGVSQNPRHKITKRGQNVTFRCDPISEHNRLYWYRQTLGQGPEFLTYFQNEAQLEKSRLLSDRFSAERPKGSFSTLEIQRTEQGDSAMYLCASRPVPGELFFGEGSRLTVL.

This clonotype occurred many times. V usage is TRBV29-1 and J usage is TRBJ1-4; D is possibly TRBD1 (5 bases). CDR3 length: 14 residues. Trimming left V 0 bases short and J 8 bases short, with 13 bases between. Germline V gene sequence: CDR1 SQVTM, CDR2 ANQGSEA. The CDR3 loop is CSVEDDRGKEKLFF. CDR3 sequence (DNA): TGCAGCGTTGAAGATGACCGGGGGAAGGAAAAACTGTTTTTT. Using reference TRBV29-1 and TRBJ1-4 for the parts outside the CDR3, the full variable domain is SAVISQKPSRDICQRGTSLTIQCQVDSQVTMMFWYRQQPGQSLTLIATANQGSEATYESGFVIDKFPISRPNLTFSTLTVSNMSPEDSSIYLCSVEDDRGKEKLFFGSGTQLSVL.

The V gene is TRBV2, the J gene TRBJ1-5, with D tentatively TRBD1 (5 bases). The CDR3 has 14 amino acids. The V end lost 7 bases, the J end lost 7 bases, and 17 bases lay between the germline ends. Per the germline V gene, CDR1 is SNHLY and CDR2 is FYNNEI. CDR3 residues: CASKSGARRQPQHF. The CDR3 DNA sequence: TGTGCCAGCAAAAGTGGGGCTCGCCGGCAGCCCCAGCATTTT.

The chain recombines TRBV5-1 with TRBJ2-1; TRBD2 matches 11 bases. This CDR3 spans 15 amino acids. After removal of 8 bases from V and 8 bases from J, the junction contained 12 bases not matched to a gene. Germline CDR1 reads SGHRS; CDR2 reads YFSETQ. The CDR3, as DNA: TGCGCCAGTAGCAACGGGACTAGCGGTTACTATGAGCAGTTCTTC. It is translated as CASSNGTSGYYEQFF. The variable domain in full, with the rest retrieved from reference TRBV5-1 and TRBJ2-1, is KAGVTQTPRYLIKTRGQQVTLSCSPISGHRSVSWYQQTPGQGLQFLFEYFSETQRNKGNFPGRFSGRQFSNSRSEMNVSTLELGDSALYLCASSNGTSGYYEQFFGPGTRLTVL.

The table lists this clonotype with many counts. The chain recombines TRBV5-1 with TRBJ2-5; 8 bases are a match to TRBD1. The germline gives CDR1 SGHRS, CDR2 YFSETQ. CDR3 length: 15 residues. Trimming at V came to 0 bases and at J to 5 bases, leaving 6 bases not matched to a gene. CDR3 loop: CASSLVPGGAETQYF. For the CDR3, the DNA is TGCGCCAGCAGCTTGGTGCCAGGGGGCGCGGAGACCCAGTACTTC.

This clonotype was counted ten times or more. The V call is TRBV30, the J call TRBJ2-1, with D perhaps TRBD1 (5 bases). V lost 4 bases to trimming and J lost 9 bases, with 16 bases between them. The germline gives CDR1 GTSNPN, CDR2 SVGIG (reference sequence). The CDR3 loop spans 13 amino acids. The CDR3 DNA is TGTGCCTGGAACCCAGGGAACGACGGTGAGCAGTTCTTC. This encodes CAWNPGNDGEQFF.

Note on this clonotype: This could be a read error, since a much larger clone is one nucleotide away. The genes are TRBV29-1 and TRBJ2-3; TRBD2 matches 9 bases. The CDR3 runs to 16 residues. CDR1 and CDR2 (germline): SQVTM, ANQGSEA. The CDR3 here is CSVEGLAGGLTDAQYF. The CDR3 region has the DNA TGCAGCGTTGAAGGTCTGGCGGGAGGGCTCACAGATGCGCAGTATTTT.

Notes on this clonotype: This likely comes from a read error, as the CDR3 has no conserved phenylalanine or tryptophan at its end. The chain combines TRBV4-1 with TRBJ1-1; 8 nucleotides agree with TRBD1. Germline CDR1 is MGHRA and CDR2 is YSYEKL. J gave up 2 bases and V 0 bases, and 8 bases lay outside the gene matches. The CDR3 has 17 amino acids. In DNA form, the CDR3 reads TGCGCCAGCAGCCAAGATGGCAGGCCAGGGGGCAACACTGAAGCTTTCTCT. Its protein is CASSQDGRPGGNTEAFS.

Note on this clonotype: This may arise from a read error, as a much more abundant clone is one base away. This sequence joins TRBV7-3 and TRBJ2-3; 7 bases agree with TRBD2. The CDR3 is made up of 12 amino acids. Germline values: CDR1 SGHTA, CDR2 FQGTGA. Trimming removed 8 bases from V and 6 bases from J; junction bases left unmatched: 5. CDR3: CASRGESDTQYF. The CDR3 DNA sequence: TGTGCCAGCCGGGGGGAGTCCGATACGCAGTATTTT.

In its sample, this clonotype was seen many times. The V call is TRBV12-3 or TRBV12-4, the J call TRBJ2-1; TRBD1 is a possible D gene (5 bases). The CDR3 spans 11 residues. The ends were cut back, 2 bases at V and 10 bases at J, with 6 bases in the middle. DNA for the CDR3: TGTGCCAGCAGTTTAAGGACAGAGCAGTTCTTC. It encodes CASSLRTEQFF.

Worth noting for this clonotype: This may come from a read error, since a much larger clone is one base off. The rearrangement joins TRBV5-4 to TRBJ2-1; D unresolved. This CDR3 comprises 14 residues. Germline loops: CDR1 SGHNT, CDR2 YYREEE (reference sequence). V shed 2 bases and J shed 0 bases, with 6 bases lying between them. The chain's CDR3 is CASSFWISYNEQFF. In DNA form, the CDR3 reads TGTGCCAGCAGCTTTTGGATCTCCTACAATGAGCAGTTCTTC.

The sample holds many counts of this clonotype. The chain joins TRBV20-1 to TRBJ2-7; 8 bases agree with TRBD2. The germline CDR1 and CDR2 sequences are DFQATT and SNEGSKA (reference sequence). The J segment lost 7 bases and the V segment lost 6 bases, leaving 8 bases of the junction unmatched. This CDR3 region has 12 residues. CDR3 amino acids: CSAMRGEWEQYF. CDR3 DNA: TGCAGTGCCATGCGGGGGGAATGGGAGCAGTACTTC.

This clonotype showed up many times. The CDR3 loop reads CASSFRTENTEAFF. The CDR3 coding sequence is TGTGCCAGCAGCTTCAGGACAGAGAACACTGAAGCTTTCTTT. The chain carries TRBV11-2 and TRBJ1-1; D possibly corresponds to TRBD1 (6 bases). Germline-derived CDR1 and CDR2 are SGHAT and FQNNGV. The CDR3 runs 14 residues. V was shortened by 3 bases and J by 1 base, with 9 bases between the two germline ends.

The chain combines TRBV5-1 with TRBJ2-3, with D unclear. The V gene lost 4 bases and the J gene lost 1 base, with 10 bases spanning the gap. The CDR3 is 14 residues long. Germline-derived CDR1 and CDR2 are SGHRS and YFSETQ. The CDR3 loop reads CASSTRSGTDTQYF. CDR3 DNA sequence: TGCGCCAGCAGCACCCGGTCGGGCACAGATACGCAGTATTTT.

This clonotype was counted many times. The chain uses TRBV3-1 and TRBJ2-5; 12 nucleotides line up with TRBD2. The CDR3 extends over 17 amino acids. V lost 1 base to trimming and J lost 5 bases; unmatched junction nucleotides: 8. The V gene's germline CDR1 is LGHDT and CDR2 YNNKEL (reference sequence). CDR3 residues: CASSQAPTSGSRETQYF. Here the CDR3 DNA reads TGTGCCAGCAGCCAAGCCCCGACTAGCGGGAGTAGGGAGACCCAGTACTTC.